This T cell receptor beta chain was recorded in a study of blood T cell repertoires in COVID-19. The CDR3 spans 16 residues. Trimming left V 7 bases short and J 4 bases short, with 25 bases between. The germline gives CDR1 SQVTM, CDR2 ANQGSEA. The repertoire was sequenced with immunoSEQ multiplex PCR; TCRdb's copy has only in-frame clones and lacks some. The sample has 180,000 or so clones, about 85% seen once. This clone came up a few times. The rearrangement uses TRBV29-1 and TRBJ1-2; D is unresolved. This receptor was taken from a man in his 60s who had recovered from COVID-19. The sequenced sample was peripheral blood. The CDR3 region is CSASPNGVDRAYGYTF. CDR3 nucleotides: TGCAGCGCTAGCCCGAACGGGGTTGACCGAGCCTATGGCTACACCTTC.